This TCR beta chain was recovered during a study of T cells in women clearing cervical HPV infection. Study in general: Only a few women had HLA typing results available.

Regarding the study as a whole: Unknown T-cell numbers per sample may underlie the richness differences. CIN3+ cases had significantly higher TCR repertoire richness than controls, but evenness did not differ. Associations may precede or follow infection; HPV-specific or memory T cells were not isolated.

With regard to this clone: Antigen unknown. From the germline J gene comes the end of the CDR3, since the read stops 3 residues before it.

V lost 3 bases, J lost 6 bases, and 18 bases lay in between. Germline assignment: CDR1 MNHEY and CDR2 SVGEGT. The CDR3 is 16 amino acids. Libraries were prepared by immunoSEQ multiplex PCR; TCRdb keeps only in-frame clonotypes and omits some of them. The specimen's table records about 21,000 clones. Sequenced material: blood buffy coat. This clonotype originated in a woman between 18 and 70 years old with a cervical HPV16 infection that either progressed to CIN3+ or cleared (not recorded which). V usage is TRBV6-2 or TRBV6-3 and J usage is TRBJ2-1, with D perhaps TRBD2 (5 bases). The CDR3 sequence: CASSYGLFKISNEQFF. The covered CDR3 bases are TGTGCCAGCAGTTATGGACTTTTCAAGATCAGCAATGAG.